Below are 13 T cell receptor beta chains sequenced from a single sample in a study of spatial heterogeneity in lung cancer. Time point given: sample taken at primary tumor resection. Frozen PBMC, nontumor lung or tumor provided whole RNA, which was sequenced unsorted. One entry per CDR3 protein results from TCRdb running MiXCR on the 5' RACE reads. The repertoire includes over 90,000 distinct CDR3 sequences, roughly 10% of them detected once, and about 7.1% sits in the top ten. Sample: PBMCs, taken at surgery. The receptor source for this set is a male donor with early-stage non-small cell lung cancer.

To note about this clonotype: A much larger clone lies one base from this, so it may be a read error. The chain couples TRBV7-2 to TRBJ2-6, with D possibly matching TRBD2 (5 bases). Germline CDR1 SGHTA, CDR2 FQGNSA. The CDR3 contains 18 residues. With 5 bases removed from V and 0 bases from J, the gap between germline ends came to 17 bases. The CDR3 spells CASSTNVRGSSGANVLTF. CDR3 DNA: TGTGCCAGCAGCACTAACGTGAGAGGGAGCTCTGGGGCCAACGTCCTGACTTTC.

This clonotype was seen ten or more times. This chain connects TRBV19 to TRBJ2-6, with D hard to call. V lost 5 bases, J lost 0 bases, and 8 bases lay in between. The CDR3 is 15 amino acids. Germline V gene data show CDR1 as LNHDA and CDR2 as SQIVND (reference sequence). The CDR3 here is CASSGHPSGANVLTF. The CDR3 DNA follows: TGTGCCAGTAGTGGCCACCCCTCTGGGGCCAACGTCCTGACTTTC.

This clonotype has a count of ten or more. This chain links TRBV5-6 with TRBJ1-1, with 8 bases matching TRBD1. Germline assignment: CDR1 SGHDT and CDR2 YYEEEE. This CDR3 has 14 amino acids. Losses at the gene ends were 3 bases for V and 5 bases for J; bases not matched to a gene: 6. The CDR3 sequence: CASSWGQVRTEAFF. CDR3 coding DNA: TGTGCCAGCAGCTGGGGACAGGTCCGAACTGAAGCTTTCTTT.

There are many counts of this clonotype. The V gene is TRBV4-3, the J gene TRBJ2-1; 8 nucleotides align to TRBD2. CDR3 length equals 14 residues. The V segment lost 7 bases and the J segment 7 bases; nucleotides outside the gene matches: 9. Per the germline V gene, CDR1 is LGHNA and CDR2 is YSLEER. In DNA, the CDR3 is TGCGCCAGCAACTTTGCCGGGACTAGAAATGAGCAGTTCTTC. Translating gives CASNFAGTRNEQFF.

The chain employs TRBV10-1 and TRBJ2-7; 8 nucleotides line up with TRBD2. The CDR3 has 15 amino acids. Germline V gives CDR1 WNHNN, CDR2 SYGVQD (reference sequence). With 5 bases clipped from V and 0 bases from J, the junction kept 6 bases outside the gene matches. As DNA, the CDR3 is TGCGCCAGCAGTCCTCGGGAGGGCCTCTCCTACGAGCAGTACTTC. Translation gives CASSPREGLSYEQYF.

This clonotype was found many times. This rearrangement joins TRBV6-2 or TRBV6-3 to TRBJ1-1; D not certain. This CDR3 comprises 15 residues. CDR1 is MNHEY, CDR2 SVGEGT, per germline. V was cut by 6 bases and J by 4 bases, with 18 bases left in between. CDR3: CASSNSPSRGTEAFF. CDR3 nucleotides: TGTGCCAGCAGCAACTCTCCCTCACGGGGCACTGAAGCTTTCTTT.

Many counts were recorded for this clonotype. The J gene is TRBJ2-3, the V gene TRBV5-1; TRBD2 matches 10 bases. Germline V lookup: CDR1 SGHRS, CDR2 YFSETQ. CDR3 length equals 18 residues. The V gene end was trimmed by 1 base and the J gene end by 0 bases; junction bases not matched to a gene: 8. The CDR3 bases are TGCGCCAGCAGCTTGTTGTCTAGCGGGGGTACTAGCACAGATACGCAGTATTTT. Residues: CASSLLSSGGTSTDTQYF.

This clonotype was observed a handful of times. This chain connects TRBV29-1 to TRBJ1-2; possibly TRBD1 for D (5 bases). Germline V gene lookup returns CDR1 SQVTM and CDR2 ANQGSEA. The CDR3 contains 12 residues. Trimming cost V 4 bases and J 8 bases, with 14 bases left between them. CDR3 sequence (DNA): TGCAGCGTTGTTGCTCAGGGCGGGGGCTACACCTTC. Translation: CSVVAQGGGYTF.

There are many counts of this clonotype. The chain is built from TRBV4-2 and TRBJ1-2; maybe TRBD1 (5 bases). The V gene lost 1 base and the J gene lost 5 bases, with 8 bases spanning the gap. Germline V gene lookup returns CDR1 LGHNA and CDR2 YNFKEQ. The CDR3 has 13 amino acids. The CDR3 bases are TGTGCCAGCAGCCAAGGACAGAATTATGGCTACACCTTC. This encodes CASSQGQNYGYTF.

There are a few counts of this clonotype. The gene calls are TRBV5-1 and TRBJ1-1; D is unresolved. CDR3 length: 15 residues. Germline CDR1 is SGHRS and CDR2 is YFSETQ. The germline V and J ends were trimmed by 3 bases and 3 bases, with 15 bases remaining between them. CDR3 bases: TGCGCCAGCAGCTCGATCGACCCCCGGCACACTGAAGCTTTCTTT. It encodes CASSSIDPRHTEAFF.

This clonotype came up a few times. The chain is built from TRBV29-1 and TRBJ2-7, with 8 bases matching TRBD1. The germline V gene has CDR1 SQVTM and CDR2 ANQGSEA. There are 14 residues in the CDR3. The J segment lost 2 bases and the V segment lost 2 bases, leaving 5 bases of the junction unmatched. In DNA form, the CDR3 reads TGCAGCGTTGAAAGTGGACAGGGCCCCTACGAGCAGTACTTC. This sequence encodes CSVESGQGPYEQYF.

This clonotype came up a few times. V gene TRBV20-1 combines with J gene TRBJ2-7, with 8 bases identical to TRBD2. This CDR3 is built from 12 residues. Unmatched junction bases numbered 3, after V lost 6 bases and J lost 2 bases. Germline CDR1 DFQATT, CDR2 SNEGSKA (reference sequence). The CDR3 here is CSASSGTYEQYF. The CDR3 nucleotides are TGCAGTGCCAGTAGCGGGACCTACGAGCAGTACTTC.

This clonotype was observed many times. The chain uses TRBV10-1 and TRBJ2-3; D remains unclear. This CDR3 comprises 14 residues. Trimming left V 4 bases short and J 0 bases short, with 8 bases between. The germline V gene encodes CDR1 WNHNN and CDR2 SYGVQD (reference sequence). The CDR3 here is CASSGSLSTDTQYF. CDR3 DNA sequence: TGCGCCAGCAGTGGTTCTCTGAGCACAGATACGCAGTATTTT.